A single sample is the source of the 16 T cell receptor beta chains below, sequenced in a study of T cell responses to AZD1222 COVID-19 vaccine. Measured with immunoSEQ multiplex PCR; TCRdb has only the in-frame clones, and not every one. The repertoire includes over 100,000 clones, around 84% of them detected once, and 9.5% to 15% sits in the top ten. Sequences were derived from peripheral blood, sampled on day 0 of AZD1222 vaccination. The source is an adult in good health.

The sample holds one count of this clone. The chain recombines TRBV5-4 with TRBJ1-1; 8 nucleotides match TRBD1. Germline-derived CDR1 and CDR2 are SGHNT and YYREEE (reference sequence). The ends lost 7 bases at V and 4 bases at J; junction bases unmatched: 9. CDR3 length: 14 amino acids. CDR3 nucleotides: TGTGCCAGCGGACTACAGGGGGATTTCACTGAAGCTTTCTTT. Protein product: CASGLQGDFTEAFF.

This clone has only a few counts. This chain uses TRBV5-6 with TRBJ2-7; D unclear. The germline V and J ends were trimmed by 3 bases and 1 base, with 8 bases remaining between them. This CDR3 is built from 13 residues. CDR1 and CDR2 (germline): SGHDT, YYEEEE. The CDR3 protein is CASSSSLSYEQYF. CDR3 coding DNA: TGTGCCAGCAGCTCCTCCTTATCCTACGAGCAGTACTTC.

The rearrangement joins TRBV3-1 (or the pseudogene TRBV3-2) to TRBJ2-7, with TRBD1 matching 11 bases. CDR1 and CDR2 from the germline V gene are LGHDT and YNNKEL (reference sequence). The CDR3 length is 15 residues. J gave up 4 bases and V 3 bases, and 5 bases lay outside the gene matches. The DNA of the CDR3 is TGTGCCAGCAGCCATGGGACAGGGGGTCTGTACGAGCAGTACTTC. This sequence encodes CASSHGTGGLYEQYF.

This chain uses TRBV27 with TRBJ1-1; D not resolved. The CDR3 is 15 amino acids. Trimming shortened V by 5 bases and J by 0 bases, and 13 bases separated the two germline ends. Germline V lookup: CDR1 MNHEY, CDR2 SMNVEV (reference sequence). The CDR3 nucleotides read TGTGCCAGCAGTCGGCGGCGGGAAATGAACACTGAAGCTTTCTTT. This encodes CASSRRREMNTEAFF.

The chain has TRBV7-9 and TRBJ2-5; D is perhaps TRBD2 (6 bases). This CDR3 region has 14 residues. Germline assignment: CDR1 SEHNR and CDR2 FQNEAQ (reference sequence). Between the trimmed V and J ends, which lost 8 bases and 9 bases, there was a span of 22 bases. CDR3 in amino acids: CASLDSGESESQYF. In nucleotides, the CDR3 is TGTGCCAGCCTCGACTCGGGGGAGTCGGAATCCCAGTACTTC.

This chain links TRBV5-8 with TRBJ1-1; D is ambiguous. This CDR3 is 13 amino acids long. Germline values: CDR1 SGHTS, CDR2 YDEGEE. V shed 7 bases and J shed 4 bases, with 14 bases lying between them. DNA of the CDR3: TGTGCCAGCTTTACCGGGGAGGGCACTGAAGCTTTCTTT. Its translation is CASFTGEGTEAFF.

V usage is TRBV9 and J usage is TRBJ2-3, with D possibly being TRBD1 or TRBD2 (6 bases each). Germline V CDR1 and CDR2: SGDLS, YYNGEE. The CDR3 runs 13 residues. The ends were cut back, 3 bases at V and 6 bases at J, with 11 bases in the middle. CDR3 residues: CASSAGGGDTQYF. The CDR3 DNA is TGTGCCAGCAGCGCCGGGGGCGGGGATACGCAGTATTTT.

The chain recombines TRBV6-1 with TRBJ2-4; 8 bases align to TRBD1. V was pared by 2 bases and J by 10 bases, with 22 bases of the junction left unmatched. Germline V lookup: CDR1 MNHNS, CDR2 SASEGT. The CDR3 contains 19 residues. CDR3: CASSEKMQGALHYGSIQYF. CDR3 in DNA: TGTGCCAGCAGTGAAAAGATGCAGGGGGCGCTGCACTATGGGTCAATTCAGTACTTC.

The chain has TRBV6-5 and TRBJ1-1, with 7 bases fitting TRBD1. V gave up 6 bases and J gave up 4 bases; unmatched junction bases: 8. Germline values: CDR1 MNHEY, CDR2 SVGAGI. The CDR3 is 14 amino acids. CDR3 amino acids: CASRRRGEATEAFF. In DNA, the CDR3 is TGTGCCAGCAGGCGCAGGGGGGAGGCCACTGAAGCTTTCTTT.

The chain carries TRBV7-6 and TRBJ1-4; D is uncertain. CDR3 length: 15 residues. Trimming shortened V by 3 bases and J by 7 bases, and 15 bases separated the two germline ends. Germline V gives CDR1 SGHVS, CDR2 FNYEAQ. The CDR3 reads CASSFDRVGGEKLFF. The CDR3 coding sequence is TGTGCCAGCAGCTTTGACCGGGTAGGAGGTGAAAAACTGTTTTTT.

This CDR3 is CASSPQVTYEQYF. In DNA, the CDR3 is TGTGCCAGCAGTCCTCAAGTCACCTACGAGCAGTACTTC. The chain carries TRBV12-3 or TRBV12-4 and TRBJ2-7; D remains ambiguous. Trimming shortened V by 5 bases and J by 2 bases, and 10 bases separated the two germline ends. The CDR3 sequence is 13 residues long.

V usage is TRBV11-2 and J usage is TRBJ2-7, with 12 nucleotides matching TRBD2. Germline CDR1 reads SGHAT; CDR2 reads FQNNGV. CDR3 length: 20 amino acids. The junction had 13 bases not matched to a gene; V was cut back by 0 bases and J by 1 base. CDR3 in DNA: TGTGCCAGCAGCTTAGATCAAGGGGAAGGAACTAGCGGGAGGTCCTACGAGCAGTACTTC. Translated, it gives CASSLDQGEGTSGRSYEQYF.

The chain couples TRBV5-1 to TRBJ1-1; D is perhaps TRBD1 (6 bases). V shed 1 base and J shed 5 bases, with 18 bases lying between them. The CDR3 totals 16 residues. Germline CDR1 is SGHRS and CDR2 is YFSETQ. The CDR3 nucleotides are TGCGCCAGCAGCTTGAACCCGTCGGGGGCAGGAACTGAAGCTTTCTTT. It translates to CASSLNPSGAGTEAFF.

The chain uses TRBV6-5 and TRBJ2-7, with a possible D match to TRBD1 (6 bases). CDR1 and CDR2 from the germline V gene are MNHEY and SVGAGI. The V end lost 4 bases, the J end lost 1 base, and 14 bases lay between the germline ends. CDR3 length: 15 amino acids. The CDR3 DNA follows: TGTGCCAGCAGTTCTTATGCCACAGGGTCCTACGAGCAGTACTTC. Amino acid sequence: CASSSYATGSYEQYF.

This chain joins TRBV7-8 and TRBJ1-1; possibly TRBD1 for D (5 bases). CDR1 and CDR2 (germline): SGHVS, FQNEAQ. The V gene lost 3 bases and the J gene lost 11 bases, with 13 bases spanning the gap. The CDR3 runs 12 residues. CDR3 protein: CASSFGRGYAFF. The CDR3 DNA sequence: TGTGCCAGCAGCTTCGGGAGGGGTTACGCTTTCTTT.

The V and J genes are TRBV7-8 and TRBJ1-2; no clear D gene. The V gene lost 2 bases and the J gene lost 1 base, with 8 bases spanning the gap. The CDR3 has 14 residues. Germline CDR1 and CDR2: SGHVS and FQNEAQ. CDR3: CASSLTRVNYGYTF. Here the CDR3 DNA reads TGTGCCAGCAGCTTAACCAGAGTTAACTATGGCTACACCTTC.